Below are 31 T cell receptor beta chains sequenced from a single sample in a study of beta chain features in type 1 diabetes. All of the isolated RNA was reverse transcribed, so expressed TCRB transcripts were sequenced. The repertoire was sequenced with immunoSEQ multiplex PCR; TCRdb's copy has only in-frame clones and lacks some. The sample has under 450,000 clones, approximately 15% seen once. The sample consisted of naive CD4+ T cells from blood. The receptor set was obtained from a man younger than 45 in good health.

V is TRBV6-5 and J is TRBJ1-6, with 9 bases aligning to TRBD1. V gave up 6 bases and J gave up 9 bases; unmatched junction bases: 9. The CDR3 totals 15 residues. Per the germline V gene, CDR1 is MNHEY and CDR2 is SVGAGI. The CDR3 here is CASRGPGQGSSPLHF. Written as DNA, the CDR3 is TGTGCCAGCAGGGGACCGGGACAGGGTAGTTCACCCCTCCACTTT.

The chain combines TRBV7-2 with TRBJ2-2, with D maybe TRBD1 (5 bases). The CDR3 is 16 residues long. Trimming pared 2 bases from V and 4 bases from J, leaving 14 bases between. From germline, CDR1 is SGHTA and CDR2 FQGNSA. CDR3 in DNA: TGTGCCAGCAGCTTATATCTAGGGGTTGCCACCGGGGAGCTGTTTTTT. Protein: CASSLYLGVATGELFF.

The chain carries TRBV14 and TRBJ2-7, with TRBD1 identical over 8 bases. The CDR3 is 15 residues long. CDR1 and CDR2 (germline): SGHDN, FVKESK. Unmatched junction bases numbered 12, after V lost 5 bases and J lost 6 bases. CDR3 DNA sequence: TGTGCCAGCAGCACGACAGGGGTGTCGGCAAGCGAGCAGTACTTC. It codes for CASSTTGVSASEQYF.

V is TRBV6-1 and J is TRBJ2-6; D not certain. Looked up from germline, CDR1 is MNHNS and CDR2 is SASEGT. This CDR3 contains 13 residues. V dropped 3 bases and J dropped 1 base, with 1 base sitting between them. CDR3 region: CASSDSGANVLTF. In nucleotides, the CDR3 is TGTGCCAGCAGTGATTCTGGGGCCAACGTCCTGACTTTC.

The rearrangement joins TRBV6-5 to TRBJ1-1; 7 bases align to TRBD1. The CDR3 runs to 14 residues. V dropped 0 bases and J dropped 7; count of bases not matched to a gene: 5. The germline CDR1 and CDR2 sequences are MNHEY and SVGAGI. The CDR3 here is CASSYSEQGLEAFF. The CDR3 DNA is TGTGCCAGCAGTTACTCTGAACAGGGGCTTGAAGCTTTCTTT.

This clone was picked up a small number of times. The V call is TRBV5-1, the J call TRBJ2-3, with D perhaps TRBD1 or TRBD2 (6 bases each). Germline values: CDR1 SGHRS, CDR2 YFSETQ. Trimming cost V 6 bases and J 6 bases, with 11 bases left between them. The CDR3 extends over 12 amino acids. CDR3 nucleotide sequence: TGCGCCAGCACAACGGGGGCGGATACGCAGTATTTT. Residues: CASTTGADTQYF.

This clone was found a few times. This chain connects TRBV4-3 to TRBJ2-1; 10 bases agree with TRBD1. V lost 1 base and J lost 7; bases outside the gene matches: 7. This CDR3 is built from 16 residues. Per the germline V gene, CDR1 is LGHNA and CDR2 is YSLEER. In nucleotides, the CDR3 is TGCGCCAGCAGCCAAGTTCGACAGGGGGCATGGAATGAGCAGTTCTTC. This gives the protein CASSQVRQGAWNEQFF.

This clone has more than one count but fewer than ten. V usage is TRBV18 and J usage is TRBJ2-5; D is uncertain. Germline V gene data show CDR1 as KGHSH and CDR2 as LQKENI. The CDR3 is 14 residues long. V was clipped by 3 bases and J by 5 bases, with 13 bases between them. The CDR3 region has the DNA TGTGCCAGCTCACCCGAGGTGGGAAGGGAGACCCAGTACTTC. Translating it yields CASSPEVGRETQYF.

In DNA, the CDR3 is TGTGCCAGCAGTCTACAGGGGAGCTCCTACAATGAGCAGTTCTTC. Protein sequence: CASSLQGSSYNEQFF. The chain joins TRBV25-1 to TRBJ2-1; TRBD1 agrees at 7 bases. This CDR3 is built from 15 residues. With V trimmed by 5 bases and J by 0 bases, 4 bases remained unmatched. CDR1 and CDR2 (germline): MGHDK, SYGVNS.

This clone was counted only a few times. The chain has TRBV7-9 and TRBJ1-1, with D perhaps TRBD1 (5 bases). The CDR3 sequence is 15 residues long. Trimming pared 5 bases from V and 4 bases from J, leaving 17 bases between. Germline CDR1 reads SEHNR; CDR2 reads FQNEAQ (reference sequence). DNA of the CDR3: TGTGCCAGCAGCCCCTCCCCGAGGGGAGGCACTGAAGCTTTCTTT. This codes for CASSPSPRGGTEAFF.

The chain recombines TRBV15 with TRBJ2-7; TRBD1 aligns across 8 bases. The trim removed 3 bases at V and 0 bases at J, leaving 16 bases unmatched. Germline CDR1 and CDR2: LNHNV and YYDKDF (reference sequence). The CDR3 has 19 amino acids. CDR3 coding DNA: TGTGCCACCAGCAGTTCCTGGGAACCGGGACAGGTGATCTCCTACGAGCAGTACTTC. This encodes CATSSSWEPGQVISYEQYF.

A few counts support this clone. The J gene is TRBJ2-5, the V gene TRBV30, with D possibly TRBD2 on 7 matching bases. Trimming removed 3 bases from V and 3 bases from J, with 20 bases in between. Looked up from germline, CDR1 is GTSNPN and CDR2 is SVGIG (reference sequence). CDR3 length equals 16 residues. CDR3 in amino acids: CAWSQGASGQKETQYF. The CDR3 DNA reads TGTGCCTGGAGCCAAGGGGCTAGCGGACAGAAAGAGACCCAGTACTTC.

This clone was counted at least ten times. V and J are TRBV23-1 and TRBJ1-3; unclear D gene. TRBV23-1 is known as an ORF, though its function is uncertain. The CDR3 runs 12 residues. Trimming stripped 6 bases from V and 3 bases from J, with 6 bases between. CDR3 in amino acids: CASSRDGNTIYF. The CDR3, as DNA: TGCGCCAGCAGCAGAGATGGAAACACCATATATTTT.

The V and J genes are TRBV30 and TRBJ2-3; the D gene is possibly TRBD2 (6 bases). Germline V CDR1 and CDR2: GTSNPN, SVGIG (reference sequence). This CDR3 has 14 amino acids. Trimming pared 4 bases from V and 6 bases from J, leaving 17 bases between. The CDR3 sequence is CAWIRREEWDTQYF. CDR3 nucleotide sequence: TGTGCCTGGATACGGCGGGAAGAATGGGATACGCAGTATTTT.

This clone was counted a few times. DNA for the CDR3: TGTGCCTGGATGGGACAGGGTCGATCACCCCTCCACTTT. This codes for CAWMGQGRSPLHF. The chain is built from TRBV30 and TRBJ1-6; 9 nucleotides line up with TRBD1. Germline assignment: CDR1 GTSNPN and CDR2 SVGIG (reference sequence). The CDR3 sequence is 13 residues long. J lost 10 bases, V lost 4 bases, and 5 bases had no gene match.

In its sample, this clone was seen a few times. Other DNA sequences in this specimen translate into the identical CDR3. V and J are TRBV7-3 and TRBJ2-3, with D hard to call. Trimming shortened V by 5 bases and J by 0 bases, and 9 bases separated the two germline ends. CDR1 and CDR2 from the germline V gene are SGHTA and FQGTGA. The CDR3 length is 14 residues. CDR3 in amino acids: CASSQGASTDTQYF. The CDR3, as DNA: TGTGCCAGCAGCCAAGGAGCTAGCACAGATACGCAGTATTTT.

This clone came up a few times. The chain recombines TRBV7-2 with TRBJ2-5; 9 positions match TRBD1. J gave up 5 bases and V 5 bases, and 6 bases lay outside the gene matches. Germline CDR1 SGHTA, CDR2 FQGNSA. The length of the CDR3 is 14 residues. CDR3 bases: TGTGCCAGCAGCGCCGGGACAGGGAGCGAGACCCAGTACTTC. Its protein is CASSAGTGSETQYF.

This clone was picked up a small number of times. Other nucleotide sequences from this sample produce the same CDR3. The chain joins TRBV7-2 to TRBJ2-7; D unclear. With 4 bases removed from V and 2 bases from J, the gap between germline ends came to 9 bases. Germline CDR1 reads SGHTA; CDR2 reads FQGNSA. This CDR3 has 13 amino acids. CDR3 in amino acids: CASSSRTAYEQYF. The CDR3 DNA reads TGTGCCAGCAGCTCCAGGACGGCCTACGAGCAGTACTTC.

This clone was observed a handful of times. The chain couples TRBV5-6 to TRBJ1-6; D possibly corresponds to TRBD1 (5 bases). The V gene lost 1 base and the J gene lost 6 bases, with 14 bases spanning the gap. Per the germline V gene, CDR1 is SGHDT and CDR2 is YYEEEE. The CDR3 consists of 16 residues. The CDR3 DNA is TGTGCCAGCAGCTTGCGTGACGGGACGGGTAATTCACCCCTCCACTTT. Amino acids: CASSLRDGTGNSPLHF.

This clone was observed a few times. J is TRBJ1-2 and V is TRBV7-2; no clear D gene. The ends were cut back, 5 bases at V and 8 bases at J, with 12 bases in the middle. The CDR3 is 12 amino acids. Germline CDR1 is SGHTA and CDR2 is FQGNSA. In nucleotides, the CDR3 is TGTGCCAGCAGCCGTTACGGAGAGGGCTACACCTTC. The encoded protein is CASSRYGEGYTF.

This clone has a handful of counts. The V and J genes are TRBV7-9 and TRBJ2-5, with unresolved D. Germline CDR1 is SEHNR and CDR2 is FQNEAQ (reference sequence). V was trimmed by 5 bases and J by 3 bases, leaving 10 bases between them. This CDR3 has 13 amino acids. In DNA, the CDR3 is TGTGCCAGCAGCCCACTGGGGAAAGAGACCCAGTACTTC. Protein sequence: CASSPLGKETQYF.

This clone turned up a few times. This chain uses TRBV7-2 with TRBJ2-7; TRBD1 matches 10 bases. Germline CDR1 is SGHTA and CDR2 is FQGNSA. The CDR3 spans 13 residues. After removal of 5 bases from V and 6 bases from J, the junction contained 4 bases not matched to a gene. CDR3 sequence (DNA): TGTGCCAGCAGCAGACAGGGGGCGTTCGAGCAGTACTTC. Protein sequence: CASSRQGAFEQYF.

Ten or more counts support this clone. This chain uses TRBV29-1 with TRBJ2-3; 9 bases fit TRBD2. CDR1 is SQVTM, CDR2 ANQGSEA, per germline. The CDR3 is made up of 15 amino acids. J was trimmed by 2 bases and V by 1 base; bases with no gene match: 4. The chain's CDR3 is CSVEGGLATTDTQYF. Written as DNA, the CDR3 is TGCAGCGTTGAAGGAGGACTAGCGACCACAGATACGCAGTATTTT.

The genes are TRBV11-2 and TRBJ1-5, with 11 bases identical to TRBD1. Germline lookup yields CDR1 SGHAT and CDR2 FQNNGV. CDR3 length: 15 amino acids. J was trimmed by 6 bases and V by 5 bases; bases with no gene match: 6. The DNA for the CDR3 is TGTGCCAGCAGCCTGGGACAGGGGGTAGGTCAGCCCCAGCATTTT. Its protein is CASSLGQGVGQPQHF.

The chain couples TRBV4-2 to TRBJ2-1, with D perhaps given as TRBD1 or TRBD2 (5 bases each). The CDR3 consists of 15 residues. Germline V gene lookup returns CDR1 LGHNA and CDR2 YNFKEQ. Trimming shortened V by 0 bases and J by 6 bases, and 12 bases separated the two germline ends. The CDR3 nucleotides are TGTGCCAGCAGCCAAGAAGGGACCATCGCCAATGAGCAGTTCTTC. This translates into CASSQEGTIANEQFF.

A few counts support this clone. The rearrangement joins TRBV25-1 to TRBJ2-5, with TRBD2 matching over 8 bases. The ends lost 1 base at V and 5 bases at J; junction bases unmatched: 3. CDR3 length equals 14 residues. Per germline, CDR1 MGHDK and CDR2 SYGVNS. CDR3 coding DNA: TGTGCCAGCAGTGAATTCACGGGAGGGGAGACCCAGTACTTC. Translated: CASSEFTGGETQYF.

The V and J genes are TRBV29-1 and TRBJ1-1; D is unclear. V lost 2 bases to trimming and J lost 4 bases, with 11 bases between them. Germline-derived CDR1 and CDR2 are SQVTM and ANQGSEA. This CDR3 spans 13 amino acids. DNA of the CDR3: TGCAGCGTTGAAAGCGACCTAAGCACTGAAGCTTTCTTT. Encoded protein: CSVESDLSTEAFF. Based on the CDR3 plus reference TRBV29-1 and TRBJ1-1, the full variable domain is SAVISQKPSRDICQRGTSLTIQCQVDSQVTMMFWYRQQPGQSLTLIATANQGSEATYESGFVIDKFPISRPNLTFSTLTVSNMSPEDSSIYLCSVESDLSTEAFFGQGTRLTVV.

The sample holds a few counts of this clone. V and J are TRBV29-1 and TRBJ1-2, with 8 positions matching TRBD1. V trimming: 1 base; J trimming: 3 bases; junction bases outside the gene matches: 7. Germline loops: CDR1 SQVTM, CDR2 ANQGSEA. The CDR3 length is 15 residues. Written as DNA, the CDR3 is TGCAGCGTTGAAGGTGGGACAGGATCCTACTATGGCTACACCTTC. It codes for CSVEGGTGSYYGYTF.

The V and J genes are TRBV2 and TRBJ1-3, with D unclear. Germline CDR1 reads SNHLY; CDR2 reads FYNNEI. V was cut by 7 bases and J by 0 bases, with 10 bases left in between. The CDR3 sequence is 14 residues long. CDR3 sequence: CASTEASSGNTIYF. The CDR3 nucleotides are TGTGCCAGCACAGAGGCCTCCTCTGGAAACACCATATATTTT.

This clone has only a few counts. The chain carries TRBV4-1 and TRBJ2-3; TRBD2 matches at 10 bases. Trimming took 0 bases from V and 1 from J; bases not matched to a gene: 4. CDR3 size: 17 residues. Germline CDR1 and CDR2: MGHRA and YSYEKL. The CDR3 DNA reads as TGCGCCAGCAGCCAAGAGAATCTAGCGGGGGGCACAGATACGCAGTATTTT. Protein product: CASSQENLAGGTDTQYF.

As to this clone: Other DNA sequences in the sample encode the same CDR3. The CDR3 nucleotides read TGTGCCAGCAGCTTAGCAGCAGATACGCAGTATTTT. It is translated as CASSLAADTQYF. This chain joins TRBV7-9 and TRBJ2-3; D is unresolved. Germline V CDR1 and CDR2: SEHNR, FQNEAQ (reference sequence). V lost 0 bases to trimming and J lost 4 bases, with 2 bases between them. The CDR3 is 12 residues long.